Here is one T cell receptor (beta chain) with its context. Its target is not known. The data were obtained in a study of cytomegalovirus exposure and HLA in healthy donors. Germline-derived CDR1 and CDR2 are LNHDA and SQIVND (reference sequence). The CDR3 consists of 13 residues. V lost 5 bases to trimming and J lost 6 bases, with 11 bases between them. 13 Jbeta primers and 60 Vbeta primers were used for the PCR. Produced via immunoSEQ multiplex PCR; TCRdb's table is partial and in-frame only. The table records just under 150,000 clones, 80% of them present only once. Whole-study results and caveats: Further analysis, carried out later, found HLA-associated TCR beta chains more clonally expanded than equally common other chains. Later analysis associated a missense DCLRE1C variant with TCR beta V- and J-gene trimming. With further analysis later on, most CMV-associated TCR beta chains appeared HLA-restricted.

The sequence was collected from a woman in her 30s in good health and CMV-seronegative. The sequenced material came from PBMCs. The J gene is TRBJ2-4, the V gene TRBV19; maybe TRBD2 (7 bases). The CDR3 region is CASSRGGGNIQYF. In DNA form, the CDR3 reads TGTGCCAGTAGTCGGGGAGGGGGAAACATTCAGTACTTC.